This T cell receptor beta chain was found in a study of shared clonotypes between healthy human individuals. Study as a whole: Per donor, CD8 memory used one plate, CD8 naive used two, CD4 memory used three and CD4 naive used three.

The germline V and J ends were trimmed by 4 bases and 7 bases, with 13 bases remaining between them. The V gene's germline CDR1 is SGHVS and CDR2 FNYEAQ. The CDR3 consists of 14 residues. Roughly 210 ng DNA, about 30,000 T cell genomes, went into each sorted-subset replicate PCR. Generated by immunoSEQ multiplex PCR, the TCRdb table keeps only in-frame clones and is missing some. The table records about 100,000 clones, about 70% of them present only once. V is TRBV7-6 and J is TRBJ2-2; D unresolved. The sequence was obtained from a man younger than 45 in good health. The sample comprised memory CD8+ T cells sorted from blood. Subset described: CD45RO+ cells pooled with CCR7-negative TemRA cells. CDR3 in amino acids: CASSSLVVSGELFF. The CDR3 region has the DNA TGTGCCAGCAGCTCACTTGTAGTAAGCGGGGAGCTGTTTTTT.